A single T cell receptor (beta chain) is shown here with its context. The data originate from a study of shared clonotypes between healthy human individuals. All participating donors were Caucasian adults from Nashville, Tennessee. Deep was the level at which the assay was run. Sequenced by immunoSEQ multiplex PCR; TCRdb stores in-frame clones only, minus some. The sample holds about 480,000 clones; roughly 79% are singletons and the top ten take 9.5% to 15%. CDR1 and CDR2 from the germline V gene are MNHNS and SASEGT. Germline trimming cut 3 bases from V and 7 bases from J; bases unmatched to any gene: 11. CDR3 length: 15 amino acids.

This TCR derives from a woman aged 40 to 50 in good health. Some clones in this sample may be carry-over from other donors' samples. V is TRBV6-1 and J is TRBJ2-7, with TRBD1 matching over 8 bases. Input material: PBMCs. CDR3 loop: CASSEAQGQGGEQYF. The DNA for the CDR3 is TGTGCCAGCAGTGAGGCCCAAGGACAGGGCGGAGAGCAGTACTTC.